This is a list of T cell receptor beta chains from one sample in a study of STAT3 mutations in large granular lymphocyte leukemia. Sequenced by immunoSEQ multiplex PCR; TCRdb stores in-frame clones only, minus some. The sample holds over 30,000 clones, about 90% seen once. Sequencing input: peripheral blood mononuclear cells. All receptors come from a man in his 60s with T-cell large granular lymphocyte leukemia. Some clones in this sample may be carry-over from other donors' samples. Each CDR3 is given with its conserved first and last residue. D genes are given only for firm matches. Some rows have no size entry. The others give once, few or many, or a class for an expanded clone.

abundance	v_gene	d_gene	j_gene	CDR3aa	CDR3nt
-	TRBV10-2	-	TRBJ1-2	CASSEYVRDYGYTF	TGCGCCAGCAGTGAGTATGTACGCGACTATGGCTACACCTTC
-	TRBV19	-	TRBJ2-1	CASSISGYNEQFF	TGTGCCAGTAGTATAAGTGGTTACAATGAGCAGTTCTTC
-	TRBV9	TRBD2	TRBJ2-3	CASSPSTSGTDTQYF	TGTGCCAGCAGCCCTTCGACTAGCGGCACAGATACGCAGTATTTT
-	TRBV6-5	-	TRBJ1-1	CASEGRAQNTEAFF	TGTGCCAGTGAAGGGCGGGCACAGAACACTGAAGCTTTCTTT
-	TRBV6-6	TRBD1	TRBJ1-1	CASSETGGTTEAFF	TGTGCCAGCAGTGAGACAGGGGGAACCACTGAAGCTTTCTTT
-	TRBV29-1	-	TRBJ2-3	CSGLGHRESTDTQYF	TGCAGCGGGCTGGGGCACAGGGAAAGCACAGATACGCAGTATTTT
-	TRBV29-1	TRBD2	TRBJ2-7	CSVISTGGSTHEQYF	TGCAGCGTGATCTCCACAGGCGGGAGTACCCACGAGCAGTACTTC
-	TRBV5-4	-	TRBJ1-2	CASSPPSGYGYTF	TGTGCCAGCAGCCCTCCATCTGGCTATGGCTACACCTTC
-	TRBV9	-	TRBJ2-1	CATKGEQFF	TGTGCCACCAAGGGTGAGCAGTTCTTC
few	TRBV2	TRBD1	TRBJ2-3	CASKRDRGSDTQYF	TGTGCCAGCAAAAGGGACAGGGGATCAGATACGCAGTATTTT
-	TRBV30	-	TRBJ1-5	CAWRDGGHQPQHF	TGTGCCTGGAGAGACGGCGGGCATCAGCCCCAGCATTTT
-	TRBV27	TRBD2	TRBJ2-3	CASAAGGADTQYF	TGTGCCAGCGCTGCGGGAGGCGCAGATACGCAGTATTTT
-	TRBV5-1	-	TRBJ1-3	CASSLESGNTIYF	TGCGCCAGCAGCTTGGAGTCTGGAAACACCATATATTTT
-	TRBV7-2	TRBD2	TRBJ2-1	CASGTLGLAGGGEQFF	TGTGCCAGCGGAACATTGGGACTAGCGGGAGGGGGTGAGCAGTTCTTC
-	TRBV6-6	-	TRBJ1-3	CASNGREAISGNTIYF	TGTGCCAGCAATGGCAGGGAGGCCATCTCTGGAAACACCATATATTTT
-	TRBV5-4	-	TRBJ2-5	CASSPLSLGAQETQYF	TGTGCCAGCAGCCCTTTATCGCTGGGGGCTCAAGAGACCCAGTACTTC
-	TRBV29-1	-	TRBJ1-2	CSVEGRIGRDGYTF	TGCAGCGTTGAAGGAAGGATCGGCAGGGATGGCTACACCTTC
-	TRBV18	TRBD1	TRBJ2-1	CASSPGTGASREQFF	TGTGCCAGCTCACCCGGGACAGGGGCCTCAAGAGAGCAGTTCTTC
-	TRBV6-5	-	TRBJ1-5	CASSYSGGNQPQHF	TGTGCCAGCAGTTACTCCGGCGGCAATCAGCCCCAGCATTTT
-	TRBV30	-	TRBJ1-5	CAWSVNGVSNQPQHF	TGTGCCTGGAGTGTAAACGGAGTTAGCAATCAGCCCCAGCATTTT
-	TRBV5-1	TRBD1	TRBJ1-1	CASSLVGAGGTEAFF	TGCGCCAGCAGCTTGGTGGGGGCAGGGGGCACTGAAGCTTTCTTT
-	TRBV6-6	-	TRBJ1-2	CASSWAPVDGGYTF	TGTGCCAGCAGTTGGGCCCCCGTCGACGGTGGCTACACCTTC
-	TRBV25-1	TRBD1	TRBJ1-1	CASSAGTANTEAFF	TGTGCCAGCAGTGCAGGGACAGCGAACACTGAAGCTTTCTTT
-	TRBV5-1	TRBD1	TRBJ2-3	CASSIDRGTDTQYF	TGCGCCAGCAGCATCGACAGGGGTACAGATACGCAGTATTTT
-	TRBV6-6	-	TRBJ2-2	CASRQDSNTGELFF	TGTGCCAGCAGGCAGGACAGCAACACCGGGGAGCTGTTTTTT
-	TRBV5-5	TRBD2	TRBJ2-2	CASSRSPSGSNTGELFF	TGTGCCAGCAGCCGTTCCCCTAGCGGATCGAACACCGGGGAGCTGTTTTTT
-	TRBV27	-	TRBJ1-5	CASSFRDQPQHF	TGTGCCAGCAGTTTTCGGGATCAGCCCCAGCATTTT
-	TRBV30	-	TRBJ2-7	CAWSGSYVQYF	TGTGCCTGGAGCGGAAGCTACGTGCAGTACTTC
-	TRBV7-2	-	TRBJ2-7	CASSPGVFYEQYF	TGTGCCAGCAGCCCAGGGGTGTTCTACGAGCAGTACTTC
-	TRBV5-1	-	TRBJ2-5	CASSPGTRQETQYF	TGCGCCAGCAGCCCCGGGACCCGCCAAGAGACCCAGTACTTC
-	TRBV15	-	TRBJ2-7	CATSSGRWYEQYF	TGTGCCACCAGCAGTGGGAGGTGGTACGAGCAGTACTTC
-	TRBV5-1	TRBD2	TRBJ2-5	CASSLFTSGSEETQYF	TGCGCCAGCAGCTTGTTCACTAGCGGGAGTGAAGAGACCCAGTACTTC
once	TRBV18	-	TRBJ2-5	CASSPQETQYF	TGTGCCAGCTCACCCCAAGAGACCCAGTACTTC
-	TRBV6-6	-	TRBJ2-7	CASSYGQGINEQYF	TGTGCCAGCAGTTACGGGCAGGGGATTAACGAGCAGTACTTC
-	TRBV30	-	TRBJ1-5	CAWRHDGRAPQHF	TGTGCCTGGAGACACGATGGTAGGGCCCCCCAGCATTTT
few	TRBV6-1	-	TRBJ1-5	CASGAAGNQPQHF	TGTGCCAGCGGCGCGGCAGGAAATCAGCCCCAGCATTTT
-	TRBV5-4	-	TRBJ2-7	CASSLPSWYEQYF	TGTGCCAGCAGCTTGCCGAGTTGGTACGAGCAGTACTTC
once	TRBV7-9	-	TRBJ2-7	CASSLDYYEQYF	TGTGCCAGCAGCCTCGACTACTACGAGCAGTACTTC
-	TRBV10-2	-	TRBJ2-3	CASSAGHRTDTQYF	TGCGCCAGCAGTGCGGGACATCGCACAGATACGCAGTATTTT
-	TRBV4-1	TRBD1	TRBJ2-7	CASSAHRGENYEQYF	TGCGCCAGCAGCGCCCACAGGGGGGAAAATTACGAGCAGTACTTC
-	TRBV7-9	TRBD1	TRBJ1-2	CASSLTGQGAHYGYTF	TGTGCCAGCAGCTTAACGGGACAGGGGGCGCACTATGGCTACACCTTC
-	TRBV21-1	-	TRBJ2-5	CASSPVGQYF	TGTGCCAGCAGTCCGGTGGGCCAGTACTTC
-	TRBV7-6	TRBD1	TRBJ1-2	CASSLAGGGDYGYTF	TGTGCCAGCAGCTTAGCAGGGGGCGGTGACTATGGCTACACCTTC
-	TRBV4-1	TRBD1	TRBJ1-6	CASSQDWGQALFPLHF	TGCGCCAGCAGCCAAGATTGGGGACAGGCTCTTTTCCCCCTCCACTTT
once	TRBV18	TRBD2	TRBJ2-3	CASSSQWAGGADTQYF	TGTGCCAGCTCATCCCAATGGGCGGGGGGCGCAGATACGCAGTATTTT
-	TRBV7-9	-	TRBJ2-7	CASSSPGGHHYEQYF	TGTGCCAGCAGCTCTCCGGGGGGACACCACTACGAGCAGTACTTC
-	TRBV28	-	TRBJ1-3	CASSPGTSANTIYF	TGTGCCAGCAGTCCGGGGACAAGTGCAAACACCATATATTTT
-	TRBV7-9	TRBD1	TRBJ2-5	CASSLASGGSETQYF	TGTGCCAGCAGCTTAGCTTCAGGGGGCTCGGAGACCCAGTACTTC
-	TRBV29-1	TRBD2	TRBJ2-3	CSVLAGADTQYF	TGCAGCGTGCTAGCGGGAGCAGATACGCAGTATTTT
-	TRBV27	-	TRBJ1-2	CASSSARPTRTENYGYTF	TGTGCCAGCAGTTCAGCCCGACCCACGAGGACGGAGAACTATGGCTACACCTTC
-	TRBV7-2	TRBD2	TRBJ2-2	CASSSPVGLAGTGELFF	TGTGCCAGCAGCTCACCTGTGGGACTAGCGGGCACCGGGGAGCTGTTTTTT
-	TRBV18	-	TRBJ1-4	CASSPAGGFDEKLFF	TGTGCCAGCTCACCTGCGGGCGGGTTCGATGAAAAACTGTTTTTT
-	TRBV5-1	-	TRBJ2-7	CASRDQAEQYF	TGCGCCAGCAGGGATCAGGCCGAGCAGTACTTC
-	TRBV5-1	-	TRBJ1-4	CASSPSLSGATNEKLFF	TGCGCCAGCAGCCCGTCCTTGTCGGGGGCGACTAATGAAAAACTGTTTTTT